A selection of T cell receptor beta chains follows, all from one sample in a study of cytomegalovirus exposure and HLA in healthy donors. Here immunoSEQ multiplex PCR was the method, and the copy in TCRdb shows in-frame clones only, minus some. The table shows over 130,000 clones, with 82% occurring only once. Sequencing was performed on PBMCs. Source of these receptors: a male donor in good health and CMV-seronegative. The CDR3 runs from the conserved cysteine through the conserved F or W. Each record gives: D gene, V gene, J gene, clone size, CDR3 protein, CDR3 DNA. The D gene is left open where the match is weak. A clone size is listed for some rows: how often the clone was seen (once, few, many), or a class if it is expanded.

NA	TRBV6-5	TRBJ2-2	NA	CASSYSIQGTGELFF	TGTGCCAGCAGTTACTCCATCCAGGGGACCGGGGAGCTGTTTTTT
TRBD2	TRBV5-4	TRBJ2-1	NA	CASSSSGTSGNNEQFF	TGTGCCAGCAGCTCGTCCGGGACTAGCGGGAATAATGAGCAGTTCTTC
TRBD1	TRBV6-6	TRBJ1-2	NA	CASRVTGEGYGYTF	TGTGCCAGCAGGGTAACAGGGGAAGGCTATGGCTACACCTTC
NA	TRBV5-6	TRBJ2-5	NA	CASSFGQGLETQYF	TGTGCCAGCAGCTTTGGTCAGGGGCTTGAGACCCAGTACTTC
NA	TRBV18	TRBJ1-1	once	CASSPPRDRSEAFF	TGTGCCAGCTCACCACCCAGAGACAGAAGTGAAGCTTTCTTT
TRBD1	TRBV5-1	TRBJ1-1	NA	CASSLGTGNTEAFF	TGCGCCAGCAGCTTGGGGACAGGGAATACTGAAGCTTTCTTT
NA	TRBV5-4	TRBJ2-7	few	CASSQGYEQYF	TGTGCCAGCAGTCAGGGCTACGAGCAGTACTTC
NA	TRBV20-1	TRBJ2-7	NA	CSATQQYEQYF	TGCAGTGCCACCCAACAATACGAGCAGTACTTC
NA	TRBV7-6	TRBJ2-1	NA	CASSLGPLASEQFF	TGTGCCAGCAGCTTAGGCCCTCTAGCCAGTGAGCAGTTCTTC
TRBD1	TRBV29-1	TRBJ2-5	NA	CSARSRTGAETQYF	TGCAGCGCCCGGTCTCGGACAGGGGCAGAGACCCAGTACTTC
TRBD1	TRBV27	TRBJ1-3	few	CASSFDRADSGNTIYF	TGTGCCAGCAGTTTCGACAGGGCAGACTCTGGAAACACCATATATTTT
NA	TRBV30	TRBJ2-7	NA	CAWSTGYYYEQYF	TGTGCCTGGAGTACAGGGTATTACTACGAGCAGTACTTC
NA	TRBV9	TRBJ2-1	once	CASSVSGSSYNEQFF	TGTGCCAGCAGCGTGAGCGGTTCATCCTACAATGAGCAGTTCTTC
TRBD2	TRBV7-3	TRBJ2-1	NA	CASSFASGTYNEQFF	TGTGCCAGCAGTTTTGCTAGCGGTACTTACAATGAGCAGTTCTTC
TRBD1	TRBV10-3	TRBJ1-5	NA	CATGDREGSQPQHF	TGTGCCACCGGGGACAGGGAGGGCAGTCAGCCCCAGCATTTT
NA	TRBV5-6	TRBJ2-7	NA	CASSLFTDEQYF	TGTGCCAGCAGCTTGTTCACGGACGAGCAGTACTTC
TRBD1	TRBV6-6	TRBJ2-1	once	CASSLRGPSYNEQFF	TGTGCCAGCAGCCTGAGGGGGCCTAGCTACAATGAGCAGTTCTTC
TRBD2	TRBV4-1	TRBJ2-7	NA	CASSQLAGGHEQYF	TGCGCCAGCAGCCAACTTGCGGGAGGGCACGAGCAGTACTTC
NA	TRBV14	TRBJ2-3	NA	CASSPGSQPSTDTQYF	TGTGCCAGCAGCCCCGGTAGCCAACCTAGCACAGATACGCAGTATTTT
NA	TRBV7-9	TRBJ1-4	NA	CASTVSATNEKLFF	TGTGCCAGCACCGTTTCAGCAACTAATGAAAAACTGTTTTTT
TRBD2	TRBV5-1	TRBJ2-3	once	CASRTSGSTDTQYF	TGCGCCAGCCGAACTAGCGGTAGCACAGATACGCAGTATTTT
NA	TRBV9	TRBJ1-1	NA	CASSPSAGDTEAFF	TGTGCCAGCAGCCCAAGTGCGGGGGACACTGAAGCTTTCTTT
TRBD1	TRBV29-1	TRBJ2-1	NA	CSVPTGGEQFF	TGCAGCGTTCCGACAGGGGGCGAGCAGTTCTTC
NA	TRBV7-2	TRBJ2-1	NA	CASSSPLNEQFF	TGTGCCAGCAGCTCCCCCCTAAATGAGCAGTTCTTC
NA	TRBV6-5	TRBJ1-1	NA	CASSYFGAETEAFF	TGTGCCAGCAGTTACTTCGGTGCGGAGACTGAAGCTTTCTTT
NA	TRBV15	TRBJ1-6	NA	CATSRDSNRDRLHF	TGTGCCACCAGCAGAGATAGTAACCGAGACAGGCTCCACTTT
NA	TRBV4-3	TRBJ2-3	NA	CASSQTQGYGDTQYF	TGCGCCAGCAGCCAAACACAGGGTTATGGAGATACGCAGTATTTT
TRBD2	TRBV7-3	TRBJ2-2	NA	CASSQTSGRGATGELFF	TGTGCCAGCAGCCAGACTAGCGGGAGGGGGGCCACCGGGGAGCTGTTTTTT
TRBD2	TRBV5-8	TRBJ2-1	NA	CASSLWLAGVRNEQFF	TGTGCCAGCAGCTTGTGGCTAGCGGGAGTGAGGAATGAGCAGTTCTTC
TRBD1	TRBV18	TRBJ2-7	NA	CASSHPGQGMSGPPYEQYF	TGTGCCAGCTCACACCCAGGACAGGGTATGAGCGGGCCACCCTACGAGCAGTACTTC
NA	TRBV21-1	TRBJ2-7	NA	CASSKALLGSGGKMSSYEQYF	TGTGCCAGCAGCAAAGCCCTCTTAGGTAGCGGGGGGAAAATGAGCTCCTACGAGCAGTACTTC